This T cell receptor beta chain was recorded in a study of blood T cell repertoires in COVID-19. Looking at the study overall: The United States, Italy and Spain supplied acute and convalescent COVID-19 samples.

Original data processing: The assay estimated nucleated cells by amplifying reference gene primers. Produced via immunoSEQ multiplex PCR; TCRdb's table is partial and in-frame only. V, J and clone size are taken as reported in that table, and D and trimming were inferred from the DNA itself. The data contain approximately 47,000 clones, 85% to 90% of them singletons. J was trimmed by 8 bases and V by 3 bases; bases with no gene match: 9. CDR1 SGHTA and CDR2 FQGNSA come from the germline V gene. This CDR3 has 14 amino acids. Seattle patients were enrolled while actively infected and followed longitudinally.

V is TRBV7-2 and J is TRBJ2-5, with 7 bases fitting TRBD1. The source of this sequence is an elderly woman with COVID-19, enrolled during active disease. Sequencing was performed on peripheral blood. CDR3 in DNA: TGTGCCAGCAGCTTCGACAGGGCTCGGGCAACCCAGTACTTC. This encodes CASSFDRARATQYF.